The entry below describes one T cell receptor beta chain. Its antigen target is currently unknown. Qualities for individual bases were not recorded, and no much larger clone is one base off. At one collaborating source in Seattle, patients were enrolled during active infection and were followed longitudinally through the course of disease. Collaborating institutions collected whole blood in K2EDTA tubes following their own protocols. Collaborator samples were shipped for TCRbeta analysis as frozen whole blood, isolated PBMCs, or DNA extracted from either sample type. TCRbeta CDR3 regions were amplified from genomic DNA by means of the immunoSEQ Assay, a bias-controlled multiplex PCR. The authors processed their data as follows. The number of nucleated cells in each sample was estimated by amplification of reference gene primers within the assay. To quantify the absolute abundance of each unique TCRbeta CDR3 rearrangement, sequence reads were collapsed and filtered. For each sample, productive Simpson clonality was calculated as the square root of Simpson's diversity index across productive rearrangements. TCRdb stores this immuneACCESS table with in-frame sequences only. Part of the clones is absent; in the studies checked, under half of the shortfall reflects unresolved V genes, and no reason is known for the rest. V and J calls and clone size are given by that table; D and trimming were obtained from the DNA. The sample yields 200,000 to 300,000 clones; 85% to 90% were counted once. In total, the top ten clones hold roughly 5.6% of the sample.

These data originate in a study of blood T cell repertoires in COVID-19 (dated by TCRdb to about 2020). For context, the study as a whole: Collaborator samples came from the United States, Italy and Spain and covered acute and convalescent phases of COVID-19. The prospective study material was composed of cDNA or gDNA derived from T cells, B-cell-depleted T cells, or PBMCs. Subjects who had been exposed to COVID-19, were actively infected with it, or had recovered from it provided the deeply sampled blood TCRbeta repertoires that made up the dataset. The repertoires were made available in a free public database intended to serve as a resource for research on the immune response to SARS-CoV-2. The samples were drawn from the first 160 participants of the ongoing ImmuneRACE study and from 1,254 subjects provided by 6 global collaborators. A de-identified subject ID, COVID-19 status, age in years and sex were almost always included in the sample metadata. Where available, HLA class I and class II types were obtained from metadata supplied by the sample provider rather than from assay-based typing. General conclusions and limits of the study: The amount of clinical and demographic metadata varied by source and participant and was provided uncurated.

The CDR3 runs 14 residues from the cysteine to the phenylalanine. Of all the DNA, just the CDR3 is kept, 42 bases in frame from base 1. The V and J ends are trimmed by 5 bases and 5 bases, leaving 17 bases between them. CDR1 and CDR2 are drawn from the germline V gene (reference sequence): SGHNT, YYREEE. This clonotype originated in a woman aged 55-69 years with COVID-19, enrolled during active disease. The sequenced sample was peripheral blood. Rearrangement joined TRBV5-4 to TRBJ2-7; the D gene is perhaps TRBD2, on 7 matching bases. The DNA is as follows: TGTGCCAGCAGACTGGGGGCGGGAGACCACGAGCAGTACTTC. It specifies CASRLGAGDHEQYF.